This entry lists 14 T cell receptor beta chains sequenced from one sample in a study of T cell responses to AZD1222 COVID-19 vaccine. Repertoires were generated with immunoSEQ multiplex PCR, while TCRdb's copy carries only in-frame clones and drops some. The sample holds about 83,000 clones, around nine tenths seen once. The material sequenced was peripheral blood, taken on day 0 of MenACWY control vaccination. The receptors originated from an adult in good health.

This clone was seen just once. The chain has TRBV29-1 and TRBJ1-2; D gene ambiguous. This CDR3 spans 14 amino acids. CDR1 and CDR2 (germline): SQVTM, ANQGSEA. The V gene lost 4 bases and the J gene lost 4 bases, with 16 bases spanning the gap. The CDR3 coding sequence is TGCAGCGTTGCTCGTATTGGTTTCAGCTATGGCTACACCTTC. The encoded protein is CSVARIGFSYGYTF.

The gene calls are TRBV9 and TRBJ2-7, with 9 bases fitting TRBD1. Germline CDR1 is SGDLS and CDR2 is YYNGEE. V lost 0 bases and J lost 4; bases outside the gene matches: 2. The CDR3 has 14 amino acids. CDR3 DNA sequence: TGTGCCAGCAGCGTAGCGGGACAGGGATACGAGCAGTACTTC. Its translation: CASSVAGQGYEQYF.

The V call is TRBV10-2, the J call TRBJ1-1; unclear D gene. CDR1 is WSHSY, CDR2 SAAADI, per germline. The V end lost 4 bases, the J end lost 7 bases, and 7 bases lay between the germline ends. CDR3 length equals 11 residues. CDR3: CASSVQHEAFF. The CDR3 DNA sequence: TGCGCCAGCAGTGTCCAGCATGAAGCTTTCTTT.

The chain has TRBV28 and TRBJ2-7; a possible D gene is TRBD1 (6 bases). CDR3 size: 11 residues. Germline V gives CDR1 MDHEN, CDR2 SYDVKM. V was trimmed by 10 bases and J by 3 bases, leaving 10 bases between them. CDR3 region: CATYRDYEQYF. CDR3 sequence (DNA): TGTGCCACTTACAGGGACTACGAGCAGTACTTC.

This chain joins TRBV6-2 or TRBV6-3 and TRBJ1-5; D possibly corresponds to TRBD1 (5 bases). Deletions cut 5 bases from V and 1 base from J, with 15 bases between. The CDR3 totals 16 residues. Per the germline V gene, CDR1 is MNHEY and CDR2 is SVGEGT. Here the CDR3 DNA reads TGTGCCAGCAGTCTTAGAGGGGAGGGGAGCAATCAGCCCCAGCATTTT. This sequence encodes CASSLRGEGSNQPQHF.

J is TRBJ2-7 and V is TRBV6-5, with D perhaps assigned TRBD1 or TRBD2 (5 bases each). Between the trimmed V and J ends, which lost 6 bases and 0 bases, there was a span of 15 bases. Germline CDR1 and CDR2: MNHEY and SVGAGI. This CDR3 is 15 amino acids long. Written as DNA, the CDR3 is TGTGCCAGCAGCGATCATACTAGGGGCTCCTACGAGCAGTACTTC. Residues: CASSDHTRGSYEQYF.

The chain carries TRBV19 and TRBJ1-2; 10 bases are shared with TRBD1. This CDR3 has 14 residues. CDR1 and CDR2 (germline): LNHDA, SQIVND (reference sequence). V lost 6 bases, J lost 4 bases, and 5 bases stayed unmatched. The CDR3 loop is CASRTGGVFYGYTF. For the CDR3, the DNA is TGTGCCAGTAGGACAGGGGGCGTGTTCTATGGCTACACCTTC. The full variable domain, in which reference TRBV19 and TRBJ1-2 provide the parts outside the CDR3, is DGGITQSPKYLFRKEGQNVTLSCEQNLNHDAMYWYRQDPGQGLRLIYYSQIVNDFQKGDIAEGYSVSREKKESFPLTVTSAQKNPTAFYLCASRTGGVFYGYTFGSGTRLTVV.

This clone appeared a few times. The chain links TRBV28 to TRBJ1-2, with D perhaps TRBD1 (5 bases). The CDR3 has 14 amino acids. The V and J ends lost 7 bases and 8 bases respectively, with 20 bases between them. From germline, CDR1 is MDHEN and CDR2 SYDVKM. CDR3 sequence reads: CASTEFGGRVGYTF. As DNA, the CDR3 is TGTGCCAGCACTGAGTTTGGGGGGAGAGTAGGCTACACCTTC.

This chain links TRBV3-1 (or the pseudogene TRBV3-2) with TRBJ2-1; TRBD1 matches 9 bases. The CDR3 totals 14 residues. V lost 7 bases, J lost 6 bases, and 7 bases stayed unmatched. Germline-derived CDR1 and CDR2 are LGHDT and YNNKEL (reference sequence). DNA of the CDR3: TGTGCCAGCACCCTACAGGGGGCCCCCAATGAGCAGTTCTTC. This codes for CASTLQGAPNEQFF.

This chain connects TRBV12-3 or TRBV12-4 to TRBJ1-5, with D possibly matching TRBD1 (5 bases). The V end was cut by 6 bases, the J end by 11 bases, with 14 bases between. The CDR3 covers 12 residues. CDR3 nucleotide sequence: TGTGCCAGCAGCTCCGGGACCTCGGCCCAGCATTTT. It translates to CASSSGTSAQHF.

The chain joins TRBV6-2 or TRBV6-3 to TRBJ1-4; 8 bases are a match to TRBD1. This CDR3 region has 15 residues. With V trimmed by 5 bases and J by 2 bases, 4 bases remained unmatched. CDR1 is MNHEY and CDR2 is SVGEGT in the germline V gene. The CDR3 DNA reads TGTGCCAGCAGTCCGCGGACAGGGACTAATGAAAAACTGTTTTTT. Translation gives CASSPRTGTNEKLFF.

This chain joins TRBV24-1 and TRBJ2-2, with 9 bases that match TRBD1. Germline V gives CDR1 KGHDR, CDR2 SFDVKD. V shed 5 bases and J 5 bases; nucleotides not matched to a gene: 5. The CDR3 has 15 residues. The CDR3, as DNA: TGTGCCACCAGTGGTCCCGGGACAGGGACCGGGGAGCTGTTTTTT. Encoded protein: CATSGPGTGTGELFF.

The chain links TRBV6-4 to TRBJ1-6, with TRBD1 matching 9 bases. V trimming: 6 bases; J trimming: 4 bases; junction bases outside the gene matches: 1. The CDR3 is 14 amino acids. The germline V gene encodes CDR1 MRHNA and CDR2 SNTAGT. CDR3 amino acids: CASRGTGYNSPLHF. As DNA, the CDR3 is TGTGCCAGCAGAGGGACAGGGTATAATTCACCCCTCCACTTT.

The chain employs TRBV3-1 (or the pseudogene TRBV3-2) and TRBJ2-1, with 12 bases that match TRBD2. CDR1 and CDR2 (germline): LGHDT, YNNKEL (reference sequence). J lost 8 bases, V lost 0 bases, and 5 bases had no gene match. This CDR3 spans 16 amino acids. In DNA form, the CDR3 reads TGTGCCAGCAGCCAAGATCTAGCGGGAGGGCCCTATGAGCAGTTCTTC. It codes for CASSQDLAGGPYEQFF.